The present T cell receptor (beta chain) was sequenced within a study of shared clonotypes between healthy human individuals. Looking at the study overall: Participating donors consisted of a couple of women and a few men aged 18 to 49.

Germline CDR1 reads LGHNT; CDR2 reads FRNRAP. This CDR3 has 13 amino acids. V lost 7 bases to trimming and J lost 2 bases, with 8 bases between them. Worth noting for this clone: Its antigen is unidentified.

The study, taken as a whole, reports: Expectations were that clonotype sharing among donors would be affected by sequencing depth. Memory subsets generally showed smaller estimated richness than naive subsets did.

As processed by the authors: ImmunoSEQ output lacked quality scores and full-length reads, limiting matched filtering. Using immunoSEQ multiplex PCR, the repertoire was profiled, and TCRdb retains in-frame clones only, with some absent. V and J calls and clone size come straight from that table; D and trimming were deduced from the DNA. The profile shows some 700,000 clones, about 92% of them singletons. This chain connects TRBV12-5 to TRBJ2-2; D gene ambiguous. Sequencing was done on a sample of memory CD8+ T cells from PBMCs. Subset defined: CD45RO+ cells pooled with CCR7-negative TemRA cells. The clonotype originates from a young man in good health. Some clones in this sample may be carry-over from other donors' samples. CDR3 amino acids: CASAPVNTGELFF. CDR3 in DNA: TGTGCTAGTGCTCCCGTCAACACCGGGGAGCTGTTTTTT.